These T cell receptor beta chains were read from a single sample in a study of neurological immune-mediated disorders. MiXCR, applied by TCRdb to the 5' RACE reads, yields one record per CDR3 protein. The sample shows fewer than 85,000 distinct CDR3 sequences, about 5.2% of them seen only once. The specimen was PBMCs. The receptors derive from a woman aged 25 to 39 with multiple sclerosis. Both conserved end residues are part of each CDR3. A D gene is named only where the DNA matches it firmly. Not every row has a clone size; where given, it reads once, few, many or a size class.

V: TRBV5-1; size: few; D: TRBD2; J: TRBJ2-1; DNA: TGCGCCAGCAGCGCCCAACTAGCGGGGGGAGCCGTTTCCTACAATGAGCAGTTCTTC; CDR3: CASSAQLAGGAVSYNEQFF
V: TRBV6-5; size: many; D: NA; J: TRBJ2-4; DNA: TGTGCCAGCAGCCCCACAAAGGGCATTCAGTACTTC; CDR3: CASSPTKGIQYF
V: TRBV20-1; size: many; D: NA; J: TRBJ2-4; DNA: TGCAGTGCTAGAGAAGGCCAGCTAGCCAAAAACATTCAGTACTTC; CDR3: CSAREGQLAKNIQYF
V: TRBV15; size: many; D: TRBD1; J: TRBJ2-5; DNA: TGTGCCACCAGCAGAGATTACGGGACAGGGATGGGAGTAGAGACCCAGTACTTC; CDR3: CATSRDYGTGMGVETQYF
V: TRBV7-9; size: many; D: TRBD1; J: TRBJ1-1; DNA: TGTGCCAGCCACACGACAGGGAGAACTGAAGCTTTCTTT; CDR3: CASHTTGRTEAFF
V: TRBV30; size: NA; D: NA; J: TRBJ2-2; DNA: TGTGCCTGGAGTGCCGGACAGGCGGGGATCGGGGAGCTGTTTTTT; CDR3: CAWSAGQAGIGELFF
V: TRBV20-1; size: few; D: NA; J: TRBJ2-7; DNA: TGCAGTGCTAGAAGACGGGAGTTCAACACCGCTCTCTCCTACGAGCAGTACTTC; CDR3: CSARRREFNTALSYEQYF
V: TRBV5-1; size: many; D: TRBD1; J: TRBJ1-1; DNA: TGCGCCAGCAGCGAGACAGGGGGCATCGCTGAAGCTTTCTTT; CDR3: CASSETGGIAEAFF
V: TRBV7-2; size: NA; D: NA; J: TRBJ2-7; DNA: TGTGCCAGCAGCCTCACAGGGGGGGTCGAGCAGTACTTC; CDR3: CASSLTGGVEQYF
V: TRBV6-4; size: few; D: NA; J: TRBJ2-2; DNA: TGTGCCAGGACAGCCGCGGGGGCGAGGACCGGGGAGCTGTTTTTT; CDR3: CARTAAGARTGELFF
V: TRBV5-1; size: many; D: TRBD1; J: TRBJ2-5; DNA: TGCGCCAGCAGCGAAGACAGGGGGCAAGAGACCCAGTACTTC; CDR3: CASSEDRGQETQYF
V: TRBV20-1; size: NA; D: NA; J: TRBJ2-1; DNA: TGCAGTGCTAGAGATACACAGAAGCCCATCTACAATGAGCAGTTCTTC; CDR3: CSARDTQKPIYNEQFF
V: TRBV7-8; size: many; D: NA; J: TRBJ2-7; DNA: TGTGCCAGCAGCCTCCGATGGTATAATTACGAGCAGTACTTC; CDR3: CASSLRWYNYEQYF
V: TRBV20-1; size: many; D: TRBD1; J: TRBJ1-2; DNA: TGCAGTACAACAGGACAGGGAATCAGGGGCTATGGCTACACCTTC; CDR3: CSTTGQGIRGYGYTF
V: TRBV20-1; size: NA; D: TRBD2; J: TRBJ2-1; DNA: TGCAGTGCTGCAGGAAGACTAGCGGGGGTTAATGAGCAGTTCTTC; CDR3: CSAAGRLAGVNEQFF
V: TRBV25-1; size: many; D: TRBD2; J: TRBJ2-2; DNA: TGTGCCAGCAGTGAATGGGGGGGAGGGGAGCTGTTTTTT; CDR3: CASSEWGGGELFF
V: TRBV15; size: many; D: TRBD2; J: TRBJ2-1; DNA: TGTGCCACCAGCAGAGTTCCCGGGACTAGCGGGGGGAATGAGCAGTTCTTC; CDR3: CATSRVPGTSGGNEQFF
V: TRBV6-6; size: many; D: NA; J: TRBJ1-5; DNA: TGTGCCAGCACCTTGGTAGGGGACAATCAGCCCCAGCATTTT; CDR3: CASTLVGDNQPQHF